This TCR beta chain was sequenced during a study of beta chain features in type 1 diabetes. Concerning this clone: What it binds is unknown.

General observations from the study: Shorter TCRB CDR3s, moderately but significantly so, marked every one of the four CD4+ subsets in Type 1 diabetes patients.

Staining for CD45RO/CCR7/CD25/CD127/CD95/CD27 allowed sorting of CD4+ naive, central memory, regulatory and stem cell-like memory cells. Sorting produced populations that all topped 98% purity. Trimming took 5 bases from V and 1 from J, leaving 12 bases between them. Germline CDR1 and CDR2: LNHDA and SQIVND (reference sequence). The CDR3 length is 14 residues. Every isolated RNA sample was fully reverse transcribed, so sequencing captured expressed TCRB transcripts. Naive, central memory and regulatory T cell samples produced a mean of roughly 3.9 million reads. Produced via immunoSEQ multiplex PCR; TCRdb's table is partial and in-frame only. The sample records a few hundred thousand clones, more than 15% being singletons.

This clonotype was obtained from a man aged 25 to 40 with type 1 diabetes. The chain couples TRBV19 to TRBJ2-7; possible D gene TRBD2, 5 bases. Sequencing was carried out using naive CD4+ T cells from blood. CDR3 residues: CASSGLGRSYEQYF. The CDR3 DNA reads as TGTGCCAGTAGTGGCCTGGGGAGATCCTACGAGCAGTACTTC.